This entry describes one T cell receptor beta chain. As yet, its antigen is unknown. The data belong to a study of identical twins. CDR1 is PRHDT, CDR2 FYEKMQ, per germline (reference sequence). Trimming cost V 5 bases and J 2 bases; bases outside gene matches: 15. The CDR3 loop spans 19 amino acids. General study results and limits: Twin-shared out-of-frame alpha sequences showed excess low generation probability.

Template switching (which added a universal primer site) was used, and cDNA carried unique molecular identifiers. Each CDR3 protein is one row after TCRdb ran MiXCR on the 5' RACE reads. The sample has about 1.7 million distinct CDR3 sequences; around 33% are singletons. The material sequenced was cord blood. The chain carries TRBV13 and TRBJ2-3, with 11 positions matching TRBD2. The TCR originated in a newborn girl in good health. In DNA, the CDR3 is TGTGCCAGCAGCGCCCAACTAGCGGGAGTTTTCCAGTTCACAGATACGCAGTATTTT. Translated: CASSAQLAGVFQFTDTQYF.